This paragraph covers one T cell receptor beta chain sequence. TCR beta chains were sequenced at survey level with immunoSEQ. Libraries were prepared by immunoSEQ multiplex PCR; TCRdb keeps only in-frame clonotypes and omits some of them. The data contain around 50,000 clones, over 90% of them singletons. Trimming stripped 0 bases from V and 2 bases from J, with 11 bases between. Looked up from germline, CDR1 is SGHRS and CDR2 is YFSETQ. The CDR3 loop spans 16 amino acids. The sample was PBMCs. The V call is TRBV5-1, the J call TRBJ2-2; the D gene is possibly TRBD2 (6 bases). The source of this sequence is a man between 35 and 55 years old with rheumatoid arthritis. CDR3 residues: CASSLEDYPNTGELFF. CDR3 coding DNA: TGCGCCAGCAGCTTGGAGGACTACCCAAACACCGGGGAGCTGTTTTTT.